The rows below give T cell receptor beta chains drawn from one sample of a study of regulatory T cells in long-lasting Graves disease. Each CDR3 protein is one row after TCRdb ran MiXCR on the multiplex PCR reads. The sample has 300,000 or so distinct CDR3 sequences, about 19% seen once; the top ten hold 25% to 30%. The sequencing used peripheral blood mononuclear cells (PBMCs), collected when the disease was refractory, from a patient treated with antithyroid drugs. All receptors come from a female donor with Graves disease. Each CDR3 is given without its conserved first and last residue. Each record gives: J gene, V gene, CDR3 protein.

j_gene: TRBJ1-2; v_gene: TRBV20-1; CDR3aa: SARNQARPDGYT
j_gene: TRBJ1-2; v_gene: TRBV12-3/TRBV12-4; CDR3aa: ASSRGLSSA
j_gene: TRBJ2-5; v_gene: TRBV20-1; CDR3aa: SALNRREARRETQY
j_gene: TRBJ2-5; v_gene: TRBV27; CDR3aa: ASSERGSRETQY
j_gene: TRBJ1-1; v_gene: TRBV6-1; CDR3aa: ASKIRGLNTEAF
j_gene: TRBJ1-1; v_gene: TRBV20-1; CDR3aa: SARTSFLKDVNTEAF
j_gene: TRBJ2-5; v_gene: TRBV10-2; CDR3aa: ASRVQGSETQY
j_gene: TRBJ1-5; v_gene: TRBV27; CDR3aa: ASSPIKGNQPQH
j_gene: TRBJ2-7; v_gene: TRBV20-1; CDR3aa: SAKTGGFYEQY
j_gene: TRBJ2-7; v_gene: TRBV20-1; CDR3aa: SARDTNSYEQY
j_gene: TRBJ1-2; v_gene: TRBV6-2/TRBV6-3; CDR3aa: ASSSRGFGYGYT
j_gene: TRBJ2-6; v_gene: TRBV12-3/TRBV12-4; CDR3aa: ASSLGWTVGANVLT
j_gene: TRBJ2-7; v_gene: TRBV20-1; CDR3aa: SAWGGESYEQY
j_gene: TRBJ1-2; v_gene: TRBV30; CDR3aa: AWRPRVTYGYT
j_gene: TRBJ2-5; v_gene: TRBV18; CDR3aa: ASSRLFGQETQY
j_gene: TRBJ1-1; v_gene: TRBV6-2/TRBV6-3; CDR3aa: ASSYAQGASEAF
j_gene: TRBJ2-5; v_gene: TRBV20-1; CDR3aa: SAREGLAGLAETQY
j_gene: TRBJ2-3; v_gene: TRBV7-2; CDR3aa: ASSLPGLEVFTQY